Listed here are 5 T cell receptor beta chains from one sample, sequenced in a study of T cells in Graves' hyperthyroidism and ophthalmopathy. TCR beta CDR3 regions were amplified from RNA. Carried out on the TCR CDR3, a first-round RT-PCR used the HTBI primer set. TCRdb fed the multiplex PCR reads into MiXCR, producing one record per CDR3 protein. The sample contains approximately 360,000 distinct CDR3 sequences, less than 20% of which appear only once. The sequencing sample was made of blood. Receptors originate from a woman between 18 and 29 years old with Graves' hyperthyroidism that later progressed to Graves' ophthalmopathy.

This clonotype was counted at least ten times. This chain connects TRBV28 to TRBJ2-1, with D perhaps matching TRBD2 (5 bases). Germline CDR1 and CDR2: MDHEN and SYDVKM. Trimming removed 4 bases at V and 10 bases at J, with 20 bases between. There are 15 residues in the CDR3. The CDR3 sequence: CASSSVASISEEQFF. DNA of the CDR3: TGTGCCAGCAGTTCCGTAGCGAGCATCTCGGAAGAGCAGTTCTTC.

This clonotype turned up a few times. The chain carries TRBV27 and TRBJ2-7; D remains unclear. V was trimmed by 6 bases and J by 2 bases, leaving 11 bases between them. CDR1 is MNHEY and CDR2 is SMNVEV in the germline V gene (reference sequence). This CDR3 region has 13 residues. The CDR3, as DNA: TGTGCCAGCAGGCCTATCAAAACCTACGAGCAGTACTTC. Its translation is CASRPIKTYEQYF.

The chain combines TRBV29-1 with TRBJ1-3, with no clear D. CDR3 length: 12 residues. CDR1 is SQVTM, CDR2 ANQGSEA, per germline. The V and J ends lost 7 bases and 2 bases respectively, with 9 bases between them. The CDR3 sequence is CSGALAGNTIYF. CDR3 DNA: TGCAGCGGTGCTCTAGCTGGAAACACCATATATTTT.

Details on this clonotype: A read error may explain this, as a much larger clone is one base away. The genes are TRBV7-9 and TRBJ2-3; TRBD2 matches 9 bases. The CDR3 runs to 17 residues. CDR1 and CDR2 (germline): SEHNR, FQNEAQ (reference sequence). The CDR3 DNA is TGTGCCAGCAGCTTAGCCTACATAGCGGGAGCGGTAGATGCGCAGTATTTT. Its translation: CASSLAYIAGAVDAQYF.

Ten or more counts support this clonotype. The CDR3, as DNA: TGTGCCAGCAGCTCCCCAGGTGACCGATTAAGCTCTGGGGCCAACGTCCTGACTTTC. Translating it yields CASSSPGDRLSSGANVLTF. The chain uses TRBV11-1 and TRBJ2-6, with D hard to call. Germline loops: CDR1 SGHAT, CDR2 FQDESV (reference sequence). Trimming shortened V by 4 bases and J by 0 bases, and 19 bases separated the two germline ends. The length of the CDR3 is 19 residues.